This entry lists 24 T cell receptor beta chains sequenced from one sample in a study of Ad26.COV2.S vaccination and SARS-CoV-2 variants. Documented treatment: around 19 received Ad26.COV2.S at low or high dose, single or two shots; a few received placebo; per-sample allocation not given. Sampling was done on day 63 after the first vaccine or placebo injection. Profiling relied on immunoSEQ multiplex PCR, and the TCRdb table lists in-frame clones only, not all of them. This sample has 410,000 or so clones, with 92% found just once. The sample was peripheral blood, taken in a trial of Ad26.COV2.S vaccine versus placebo. Every receptor here comes from a person between 18 and 59 years old who received the Ad26.COV2.S COVID-19 vaccine or a placebo.

This clone came up once. V usage is TRBV5-4 and J usage is TRBJ2-7; D is undetermined. CDR1 is SGHNT and CDR2 is YYREEE in the germline V gene (reference sequence). This CDR3 is built from 15 residues. V lost 2 bases to trimming and J lost 0 bases, with 12 bases between them. CDR3 nucleotide sequence: TGTGCCAGCAGCTTCGCCGCGGACCTCTCCTACGAGCAGTACTTC. Translation: CASSFAADLSYEQYF.

This chain connects TRBV6-5 to TRBJ2-5; 10 bases are shared with TRBD1. Unmatched junction bases numbered 8, after V lost 5 bases and J lost 5 bases. The CDR3 totals 15 residues. CDR1 and CDR2 (germline): MNHEY, SVGAGI. CDR3 DNA: TGTGCCAGCAGTCTCCGGGACAGGGGATGGGAGACCCAGTACTTC. Translated: CASSLRDRGWETQYF.

The chain is built from TRBV5-4 and TRBJ2-3; 7 nucleotides line up with TRBD2. The CDR3 is 13 residues long. In germline, CDR1 is SGHNT, CDR2 YYREEE (reference sequence). V gave up 5 bases and J gave up 9 bases; unmatched junction bases: 9. CDR3 amino acids: CASSPPSGLTQYF. Here the CDR3 DNA reads TGTGCCAGCAGTCCCCCTAGCGGTCTGACGCAGTATTTT.

The chain links TRBV7-2 to TRBJ2-7; D unresolved. V was clipped by 1 base and J by 0 bases, with 7 bases between them. The CDR3 loop spans 14 amino acids. The germline V gene encodes CDR1 SGHTA and CDR2 FQGNSA. The CDR3 spells CASSLVANSYEQYF. The CDR3 coding sequence is TGTGCCAGCAGCTTAGTGGCCAACTCCTACGAGCAGTACTTC.

The V and J genes are TRBV6-2 or TRBV6-3 and TRBJ2-7; the D is unclear. Germline CDR1 and CDR2: MNHEY and SVGEGT. The germline V and J ends were trimmed by 2 bases and 3 bases, with 8 bases remaining between them. This CDR3 comprises 13 residues. Here the CDR3 reads CASSYGSYYEQYF. The CDR3 region has the DNA TGTGCCAGCAGTTACGGGTCTTACTACGAGCAGTACTTC.

In this sample, this clone turned up a few times. The CDR3 DNA follows: TGTGCCAGCAGGGATACCGGGGTGGGTGGCTACACCTTC. It translates to CASRDTGVGGYTF. The chain uses TRBV6-5 and TRBJ1-2; no firm D call. The CDR3 is 13 amino acids. Trimming left V 6 bases short and J 7 bases short, with 15 bases between. Germline assignment: CDR1 MNHEY and CDR2 SVGAGI.

V gene TRBV9 combines with J gene TRBJ2-3; TRBD2 agrees at 10 bases. The CDR3 runs to 15 residues. Looked up from germline, CDR1 is SGDLS and CDR2 is YYNGEE. The V segment lost 0 bases and the J segment 4 bases; nucleotides outside the gene matches: 2. CDR3 coding DNA: TGTGCCAGCAGCGTAGCCAGCGGGGGGGCAGATACGCAGTATTTT. Protein sequence: CASSVASGGADTQYF.

This chain links TRBV10-2 with TRBJ2-1, with D maybe TRBD1 (6 bases). The V end lost 6 bases, the J end lost 3 bases, and 12 bases lay between the germline ends. This CDR3 contains 14 residues. CDR1 is WSHSY and CDR2 is SAAADI in the germline V gene. As DNA, the CDR3 is TGCGCCAGCAGCGGCCAGGGGCGCTACAATGAGCAGTTCTTC. It translates to CASSGQGRYNEQFF.

The rearrangement links TRBV30 to TRBJ1-1; perhaps TRBD1 as D (6 bases). The germline V gene has CDR1 GTSNPN and CDR2 SVGIG (reference sequence). V gave up 2 bases and J gave up 2 bases, with 18 bases separating them. CDR3 length equals 16 residues. CDR3 in amino acids: CAWSKSRGGLNTEAFF. CDR3 sequence (DNA): TGTGCCTGGAGTAAGTCCAGGGGAGGGCTTAACACTGAAGCTTTCTTT.

The CDR3 region has the DNA TGCAGTGGATCGGTGAACACTGAAGCTTTCTTT. Translated, it gives CSGSVNTEAFF. V is TRBV20-1 and J is TRBJ1-1; D is unresolved. V was trimmed by 7 bases and J by 0 bases, leaving 6 bases between them. Germline-derived CDR1 and CDR2 are DFQATT and SNEGSKA (reference sequence). The CDR3 spans 11 residues.

The rearrangement joins TRBV3-1 (or the pseudogene TRBV3-2) to TRBJ2-3; 9 bases line up with TRBD1. Germline V gene sequence: CDR1 LGHDT, CDR2 YNNKEL (reference sequence). The CDR3 is 16 residues long. Unmatched junction bases numbered 8, after V lost 4 bases and J lost 3 bases. CDR3 in DNA: TGTGCCAGCAGCCTGAGACAGGGGGTTAGGACAGATACGCAGTATTTT. Residues: CASSLRQGVRTDTQYF.

The chain couples TRBV5-1 to TRBJ1-1, with 7 bases fitting TRBD1. CDR1 and CDR2 from the germline V gene are SGHRS and YFSETQ. J was trimmed by 7 bases and V by 4 bases; bases with no gene match: 10. The CDR3 totals 14 residues. In nucleotides, the CDR3 is TGCGCCAGCAGCAGAGATACAGGGGCTAGTGAAGCTTTCTTT. Translation: CASSRDTGASEAFF.

The gene calls are TRBV30 and TRBJ1-5; 7 bases agree with TRBD1. Per germline, CDR1 GTSNPN and CDR2 SVGIG (reference sequence). Trimming removed 0 bases from V and 4 bases from J; junction bases left unmatched: 6. There are 15 residues in the CDR3. CDR3 nucleotide sequence: TGTGCCTGGAGTGTACTTGACAGGGATAATCAGCCCCAGCATTTT. Translated, it gives CAWSVLDRDNQPQHF.

The chain joins TRBV11-3 to TRBJ2-5; D gene uncertain. The germline V and J ends were trimmed by 1 base and 0 bases, with 9 bases remaining between them. This CDR3 contains 15 residues. Germline CDR1 SGHNT, CDR2 YENEEA. The CDR3 coding sequence is TGTGCCAGCAGCTTAGGTGGGCAGTACCAAGAGACCCAGTACTTC. Protein product: CASSLGGQYQETQYF.

The chain uses TRBV5-1 and TRBJ2-3, with TRBD2 matching 8 bases. The CDR3 length is 18 residues. J was trimmed by 4 bases and V by 8 bases; bases with no gene match: 21. Germline lookup yields CDR1 SGHRS and CDR2 YFSETQ. In DNA form, the CDR3 reads TGCGCCAGTTCGCCTAATACCGGGACTAGAAAAGTTGCAGATACGCAGTATTTT. Its protein product is CASSPNTGTRKVADTQYF.

J is TRBJ1-2 and V is TRBV11-2; maybe TRBD1 (6 bases). The CDR3 sequence is 15 residues long. The germline V gene has CDR1 SGHAT and CDR2 FQNNGV. V lost 1 base to trimming and J lost 4 bases, with 13 bases between them. The CDR3 DNA reads as TGTGCCAGCAGCTTAGGCGGAGGGGGTAGCTATGGCTACACCTTC. Translating it yields CASSLGGGGSYGYTF. Full variable domain (outside the CDR3, taken from reference TRBV11-2 and TRBJ1-2): EAGVAQSPRYKIIEKRQSVAFWCNPISGHATLYWYQQILGQGPKLLIQFQNNGVVDDSQLPKDRFSAERLKGVDSTLKIQPAKLEDSAVYLCASSLGGGGSYGYTFGSGTRLTVV.

This clone showed up just once. The gene calls are TRBV19 and TRBJ1-1; D gene uncertain. The germline gives CDR1 LNHDA, CDR2 SQIVND (reference sequence). Trimming removed 4 bases from V and 1 base from J, with 10 bases in between. This CDR3 has 14 amino acids. The CDR3 DNA is TGTGCCAGTAGTACTTACCGACAGAACACTGAAGCTTTCTTT. Protein sequence: CASSTYRQNTEAFF. Supplemented by reference TRBV19 and TRBJ1-1, the full variable domain reads DGGITQSPKYLFRKEGQNVTLSCEQNLNHDAMYWYRQDPGQGLRLIYYSQIVNDFQKGDIAEGYSVSREKKESFPLTVTSAQKNPTAFYLCASSTYRQNTEAFFGQGTRLTVV.

V and J are TRBV5-1 and TRBJ1-5, with D hard to call. V lost 4 bases, J lost 1 base, and 12 bases lay in between. The CDR3 runs to 15 residues. CDR1 is SGHRS, CDR2 YFSETQ, per germline. The CDR3 loop is CASSPSGWSNQPQHF. CDR3 DNA sequence: TGCGCCAGCAGCCCGAGTGGATGGAGCAATCAGCCCCAGCATTTT.

The V and J genes are TRBV2 and TRBJ2-2; D may be TRBD2 (6 bases). This CDR3 has 15 residues. V gave up 7 bases and J gave up 0 bases, with 12 bases separating them. Germline CDR1 SNHLY, CDR2 FYNNEI. The CDR3 spells CASTRRGANTGELFF. CDR3 DNA: TGTGCCAGCACCCGTCGCGGGGCGAACACCGGGGAGCTGTTTTTT.

This clone was counted once. This chain uses TRBV4-3 with TRBJ2-1; possible D gene TRBD2, 6 bases. The length of the CDR3 is 19 residues. Trimming left V 0 bases short and J 2 bases short, with 20 bases between. Looked up from germline, CDR1 is LGHNA and CDR2 is YSLEER. CDR3 nucleotides: TGCGCCAGCAGCCAAGATTTAGCGGCTAAAAATACTCCCTACAATGAGCAGTTCTTC. Translation gives CASSQDLAAKNTPYNEQFF.

The genes are TRBV6-6 and TRBJ2-2; D not resolved. The germline gives CDR1 MNHNY, CDR2 SVGAGI (reference sequence). This CDR3 spans 17 amino acids. V dropped 5 bases and J dropped 1 base, with 17 bases sitting between them. The CDR3 DNA is TGTGCCAGCAGTCACCGTAACTCCCGGCTGAACACCGGGGAGCTGTTTTTT. Translation: CASSHRNSRLNTGELFF.

V and J are TRBV7-2 and TRBJ2-5; TRBD1 matches at 10 bases. CDR1 is SGHTA and CDR2 is FQGNSA in the germline V gene. The CDR3 is 16 residues long. The trim removed 4 bases at V and 4 bases at J, leaving 9 bases unmatched. DNA of the CDR3: TGTGCCAGCAGCTCTATCGGACAGGGGGTGCGAGAGACCCAGTACTTC. It yields the protein CASSSIGQGVRETQYF. The variable domain in full, completed from reference TRBV7-2 and TRBJ2-5, reads GAGVSQSPSNKVTEKGKDVELRCDPISGHTALYWYRQSLGQGLEFLIYFQGNSAPDKSGLPSDRFSAERTGGSVSTLTIQRTQQEDSAVYLCASSSIGQGVRETQYFGPGTRLLVL.

The chain couples TRBV7-2 to TRBJ2-7; D is perhaps TRBD2 (5 bases). The CDR3 loop spans 11 amino acids. Germline CDR1 reads SGHTA; CDR2 reads FQGNSA. Trimming left V 5 bases short and J 7 bases short, with 9 bases between. DNA of the CDR3: TGTGCCAGCAGCGCCCCGGGAGAGCAGTACTTC. This translates into CASSAPGEQYF.

The table lists this clone with a count of one. V and J are TRBV20-1 and TRBJ2-5, with 11 positions matching TRBD2. Losses at the gene ends were 3 bases for V and 7 bases for J; bases not matched to a gene: 13. The CDR3 spans 16 residues. CDR1 and CDR2 from the germline V gene are DFQATT and SNEGSKA (reference sequence). The CDR3 region is CSASHSPSGLAGTQYF. The CDR3 DNA is TGCAGTGCTAGTCATTCTCCGTCCGGACTAGCGGGGACCCAGTACTTC.